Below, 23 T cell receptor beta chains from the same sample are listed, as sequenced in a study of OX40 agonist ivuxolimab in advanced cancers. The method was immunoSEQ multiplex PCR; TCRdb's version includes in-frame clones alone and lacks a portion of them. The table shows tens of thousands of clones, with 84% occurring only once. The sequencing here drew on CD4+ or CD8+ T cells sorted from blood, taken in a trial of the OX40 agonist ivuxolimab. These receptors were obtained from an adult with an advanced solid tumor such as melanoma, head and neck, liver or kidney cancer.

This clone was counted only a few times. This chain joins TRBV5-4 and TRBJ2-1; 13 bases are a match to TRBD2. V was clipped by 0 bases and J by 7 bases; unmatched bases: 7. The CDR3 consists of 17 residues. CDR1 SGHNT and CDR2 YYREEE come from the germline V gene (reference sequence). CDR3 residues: CASSLALLAGGQNEQFF. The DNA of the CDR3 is TGTGCCAGCAGCTTGGCCTTACTAGCGGGGGGGCAGAATGAGCAGTTCTTC.

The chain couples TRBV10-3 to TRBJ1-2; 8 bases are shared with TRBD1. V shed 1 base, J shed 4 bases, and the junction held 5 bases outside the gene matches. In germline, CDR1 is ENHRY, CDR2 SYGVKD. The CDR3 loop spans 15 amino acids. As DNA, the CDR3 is TGTGCCATCAGTGAGTTAGGGGGACAGGCCTATGGCTACACCTTC. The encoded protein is CAISELGGQAYGYTF.

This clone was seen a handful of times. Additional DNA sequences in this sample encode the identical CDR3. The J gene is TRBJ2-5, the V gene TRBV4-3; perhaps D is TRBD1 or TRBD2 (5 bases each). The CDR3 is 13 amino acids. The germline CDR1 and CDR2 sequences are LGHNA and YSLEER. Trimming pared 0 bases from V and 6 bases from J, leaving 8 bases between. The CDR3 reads CASSQDRGQTQYF. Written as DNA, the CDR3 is TGCGCCAGCAGCCAAGATCGGGGACAGACCCAGTACTTC.

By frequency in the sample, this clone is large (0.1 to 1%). The DNA of the CDR3 is TGTGCCAGCAGCCCCCGGACAGGGGACCGCTACGAGCAGTACTTC. Protein: CASSPRTGDRYEQYF. V and J are TRBV7-9 and TRBJ2-7; 9 nucleotides match TRBD1. Germline V lookup: CDR1 SEHNR, CDR2 FQNEAQ (reference sequence). This CDR3 contains 15 residues. V lost 5 bases and J lost 3; bases outside the gene matches: 8. The full variable domain, completed using reference TRBV7-9 and TRBJ2-7, is DTGVSQNPRHKITKRGQNVTFRCDPISEHNRLYWYRQTLGQGPEFLTYFQNEAQLEKSRLLSDRFSAERPKGSFSTLEIQRTEQGDSAMYLCASSPRTGDRYEQYFGPGTRLTVT.

CDR3 DNA sequence: TGCGCCAGCAGCCCTAGTACTAGTTTCGACGGGAGTGAGCAGTTCTTC. Translating gives CASSPSTSFDGSEQFF. This sequence joins TRBV5-1 and TRBJ2-1; the D gene is possibly TRBD2 (6 bases). From germline, CDR1 is SGHRS and CDR2 YFSETQ. The CDR3 sequence is 16 residues long. V was trimmed by 4 bases and J by 9 bases, leaving 23 bases between them.

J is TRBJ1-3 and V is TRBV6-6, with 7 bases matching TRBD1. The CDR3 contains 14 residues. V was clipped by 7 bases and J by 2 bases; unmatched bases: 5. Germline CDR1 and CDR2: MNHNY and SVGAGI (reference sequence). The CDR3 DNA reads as TGTGCCAGCATTCCAGGGGGGGCTGGAAACACCATATATTTT. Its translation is CASIPGGAGNTIYF.

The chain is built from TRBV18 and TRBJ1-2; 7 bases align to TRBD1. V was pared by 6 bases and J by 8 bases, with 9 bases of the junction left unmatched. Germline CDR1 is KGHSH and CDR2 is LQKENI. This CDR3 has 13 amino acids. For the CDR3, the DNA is TGTGCCAGCTCGCCCAGGCAGGGGGACGGCTACACCTTC. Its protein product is CASSPRQGDGYTF.

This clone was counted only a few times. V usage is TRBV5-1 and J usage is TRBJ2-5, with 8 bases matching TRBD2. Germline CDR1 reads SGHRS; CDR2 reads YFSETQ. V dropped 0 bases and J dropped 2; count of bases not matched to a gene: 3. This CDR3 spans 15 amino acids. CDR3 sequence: CASSLEAGAQETQYF. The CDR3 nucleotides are TGCGCCAGCAGCTTGGAAGCGGGGGCTCAAGAGACCCAGTACTTC.

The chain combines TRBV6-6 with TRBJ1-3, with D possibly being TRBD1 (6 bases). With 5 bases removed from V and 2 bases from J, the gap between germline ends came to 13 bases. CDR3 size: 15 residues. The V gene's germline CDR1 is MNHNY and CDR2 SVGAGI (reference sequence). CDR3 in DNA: TGTGCCAGCAGTCCTCTCACAGGGACTGGAAACACCATATATTTT. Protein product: CASSPLTGTGNTIYF.

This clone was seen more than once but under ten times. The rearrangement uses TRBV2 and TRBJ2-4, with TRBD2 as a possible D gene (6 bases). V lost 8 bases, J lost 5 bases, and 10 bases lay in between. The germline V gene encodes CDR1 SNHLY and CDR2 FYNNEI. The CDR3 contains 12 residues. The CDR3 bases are TGTGCCAGCTGGAGGGTACAAAACATTCAGTACTTC. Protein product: CASWRVQNIQYF.

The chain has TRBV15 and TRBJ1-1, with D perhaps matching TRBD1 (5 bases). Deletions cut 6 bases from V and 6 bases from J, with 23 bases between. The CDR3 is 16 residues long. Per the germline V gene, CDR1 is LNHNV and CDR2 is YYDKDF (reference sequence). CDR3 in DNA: TGTGCCACCAGACGAATAAGGGGTACCCCCCTAGCTGAAGCTTTCTTT. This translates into CATRRIRGTPLAEAFF.

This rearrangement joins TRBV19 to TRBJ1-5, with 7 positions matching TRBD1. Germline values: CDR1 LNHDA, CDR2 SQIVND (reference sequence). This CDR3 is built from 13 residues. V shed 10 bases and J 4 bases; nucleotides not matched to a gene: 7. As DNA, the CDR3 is TGTGCCACCAGAGACAGGGTGAATCAGCCCCAGCATTTT. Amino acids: CATRDRVNQPQHF.

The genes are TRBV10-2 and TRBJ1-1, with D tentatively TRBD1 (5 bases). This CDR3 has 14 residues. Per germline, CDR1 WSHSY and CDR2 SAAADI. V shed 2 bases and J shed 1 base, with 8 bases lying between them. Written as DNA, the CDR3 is TGCGCCAGCAGTGAGACAGGTCCGAACACTGAAGCTTTCTTT. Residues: CASSETGPNTEAFF.

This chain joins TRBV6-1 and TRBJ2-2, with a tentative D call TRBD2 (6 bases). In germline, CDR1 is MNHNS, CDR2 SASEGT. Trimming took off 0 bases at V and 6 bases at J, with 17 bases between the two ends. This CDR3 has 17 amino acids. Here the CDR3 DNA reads TGTGCCAGCAGTGAAGCGCGGGTGAGGAGGGTCCCCGGGGAGCTGTTTTTT. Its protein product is CASSEARVRRVPGELFF.

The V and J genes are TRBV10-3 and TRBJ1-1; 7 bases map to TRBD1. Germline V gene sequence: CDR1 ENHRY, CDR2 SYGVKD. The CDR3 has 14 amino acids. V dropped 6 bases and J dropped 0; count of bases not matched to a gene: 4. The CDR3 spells CAIRGQTMNTEAFF. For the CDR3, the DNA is TGTGCCATCAGGGGACAGACAATGAACACTGAAGCTTTCTTT.

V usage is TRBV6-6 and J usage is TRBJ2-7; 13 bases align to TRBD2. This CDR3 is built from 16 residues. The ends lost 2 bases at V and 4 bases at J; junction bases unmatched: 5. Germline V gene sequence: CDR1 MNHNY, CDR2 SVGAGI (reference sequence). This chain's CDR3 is CASSYIGTSGKYEQYF. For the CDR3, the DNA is TGTGCCAGCAGTTACATCGGGACTAGCGGGAAGTACGAGCAGTACTTC.

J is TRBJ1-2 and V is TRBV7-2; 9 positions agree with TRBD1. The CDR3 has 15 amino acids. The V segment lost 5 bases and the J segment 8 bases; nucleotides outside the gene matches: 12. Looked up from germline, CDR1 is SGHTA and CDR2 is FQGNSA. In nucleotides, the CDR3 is TGTGCCAGCAGCGCCTCACGGACAGGGGATGAAGGCTACACCTTC. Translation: CASSASRTGDEGYTF.

Here the CDR3 DNA reads TGTGCCAGCAGGGAGGGCCGATTTTCAGATACGCAGTATTTT. It codes for CASREGRFSDTQYF. The chain employs TRBV2 and TRBJ2-3, with a tentative D call TRBD2 (6 bases). Trimming shortened V by 6 bases and J by 4 bases, and 14 bases separated the two germline ends. The CDR3 has 14 amino acids. Germline-derived CDR1 and CDR2 are SNHLY and FYNNEI.

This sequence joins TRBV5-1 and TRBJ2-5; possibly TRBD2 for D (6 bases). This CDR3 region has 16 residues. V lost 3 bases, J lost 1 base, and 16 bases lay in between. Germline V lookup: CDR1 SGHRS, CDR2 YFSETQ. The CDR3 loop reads CASSYQGGSGQETQYF. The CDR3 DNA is TGCGCCAGCAGCTACCAGGGAGGTAGCGGCCAAGAGACCCAGTACTTC.

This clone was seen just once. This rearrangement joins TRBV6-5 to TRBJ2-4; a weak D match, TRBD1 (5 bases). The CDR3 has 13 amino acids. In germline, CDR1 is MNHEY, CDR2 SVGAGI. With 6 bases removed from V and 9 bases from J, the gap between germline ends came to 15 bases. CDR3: CASSLSGNGIQYF. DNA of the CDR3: TGTGCCAGCAGCCTATCAGGGAACGGCATTCAGTACTTC.

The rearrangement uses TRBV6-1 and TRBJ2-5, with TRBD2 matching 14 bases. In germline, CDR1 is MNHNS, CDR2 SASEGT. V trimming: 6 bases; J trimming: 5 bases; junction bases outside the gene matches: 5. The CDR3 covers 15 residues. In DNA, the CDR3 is TGTGCCAGCAGGAGACTAGCGGGAGGGTTGGAGACCCAGTACTTC. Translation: CASRRLAGGLETQYF.

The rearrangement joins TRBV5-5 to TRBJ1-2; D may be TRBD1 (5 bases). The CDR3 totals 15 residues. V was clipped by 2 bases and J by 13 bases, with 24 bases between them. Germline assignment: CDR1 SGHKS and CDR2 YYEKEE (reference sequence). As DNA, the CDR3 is TGTGCCAGCAGCTTTATCGCTCGCGGCGGGGGGGAACCCACCTTC. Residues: CASSFIARGGGEPTF.

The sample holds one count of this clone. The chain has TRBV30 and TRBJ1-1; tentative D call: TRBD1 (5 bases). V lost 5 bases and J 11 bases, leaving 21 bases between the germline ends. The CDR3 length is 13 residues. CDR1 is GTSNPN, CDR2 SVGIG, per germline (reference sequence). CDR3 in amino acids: CAWETTGTGEAFF. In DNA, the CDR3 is TGTGCCTGGGAGACGACCGGGACGGGAGAGGCTTTCTTT.